This TCR beta chain was sequenced for a study of cytomegalovirus exposure and HLA in healthy donors. PCR amplification relied on 60 Vbeta primers (plus 13 Jbeta primers). Original analysis: Unique TCR beta chains totaled about 78 million in a later count, with around 11 million of them shared. The method was immunoSEQ multiplex PCR; TCRdb's version includes in-frame clones alone and lacks a portion of them. V and J calls and clone size come straight from that table; D and trimming were deduced from the DNA. The sample holds roughly 160,000 clones, about 80% seen once. The germline CDR1 and CDR2 sequences are LNHNV and YYDKDF (reference sequence). Trimming took 2 bases from V and 4 from J; bases not matched to a gene: 5. This CDR3 has 16 amino acids. Points from the study as a whole: According to a later analysis, donors in an Asian-associated ancestry cluster reportedly had fewer N-insertions than the roughly 630-donor mean. Some V segments, TRBV6-2 and TRBV6-3 among them, were indistinguishable and were therefore excluded. Later analysis demonstrated an association between a missense DCLRE1C variant and TCR beta V- and J-gene trimming.

As for this clone: What it binds is not known.

This receptor was obtained from a man in his late teens or twenties in good health and CMV-seropositive. The V call is TRBV15, the J call TRBJ1-5; TRBD1 matches 10 bases. The material sequenced was PBMCs. For the CDR3, the DNA is TGTGCCACCAGCAGACAAAGGGACAGGGGTAATCAGCCCCAGCATTTT. Translating it yields CATSRQRDRGNQPQHF. Combining the CDR3 with reference TRBV15 and TRBJ1-5 gives the whole variable domain DAMVIQNPRYQVTQFGKPVTLSCSQTLNHNVMYWYQQKSSQAPKLLFHYYDKDFNNEADTPDNFQSRRPNTSFCFLDIRSPGLGDTAMYLCATSRQRDRGNQPQHFGDGTRLSIL.